Shown below are 22 T cell receptor beta chains from a single sample sequenced in a study of T cell repertoires in cytomegalovirus infection (dated by TCRdb to about 2019). For these TCRs, the target antigens are not known. The sample's treatment or condition, from its label and the paper: in vitro stimulation with specific CMV peptide epitopes to enrich CMV-specific T cells. TCRdb shows the sequencer as Illumina HiSeq 1500. In TCRdb, the public reads were trimmed at Q25 with fastp and aligned with MiXCR, with productive beta chains retained. Each record represents a unique CDR3 protein, reported with the most common genes and DNA among its rows. Across this sample there are about a million distinct CDR3 sequences, with around 30% seen only once. The ten largest clones represent over 13% of the sample. This material consisted of cultured CD8+ T cells from PBMCs, taken from culture after CMV antigen stimulation. These receptor sequences come from a human donor in good health (CMV status not recorded). Some clones in this sample may be carry-over from other donors' samples.

This clonotype appeared a few times. J is TRBJ2-2 and V is TRBV12-3 or TRBV12-4; 9 positions agree with TRBD1. V lost 8 bases, J lost 5 bases, and 9 bases stayed unmatched. The length of the CDR3 is 15 residues. The CDR3 protein is CASGNRGRNTGELFF. The DNA of the CDR3 is TGTGCCAGCGGAAACAGGGGGCGAAATACCGGGGAGCTGTTTTTT.

This chain joins TRBV6-7 and TRBJ2-3; 8 bases fit TRBD1. TRBV6-7 is an open reading frame whose function is uncertain. The ends lost 4 bases at V and 1 base at J; junction bases unmatched: 10. The length of the CDR3 is 17 residues. CDR3 loop: CASSSTDTGGGTDTQYF. The CDR3 nucleotides are TGTGCCAGCAGTTCAACAGATACAGGGGGAGGCACAGATACGCAGTATTTT.

This chain uses TRBV7-9 with TRBJ1-2; 8 positions match TRBD1. Germline CDR1 SEHNR, CDR2 FQNEAQ (reference sequence). This CDR3 contains 13 residues. With 5 bases clipped from V and 9 bases from J, the junction kept 8 bases outside the gene matches. CDR3 loop: CASSPGQGISYTF. As DNA, the CDR3 is TGTGCCAGCAGCCCCGGACAGGGAATCAGCTACACCTTC.

This CDR3 reads CASSPTVSNTEAFF. The CDR3 region has the DNA TGTGCCAGCAGCCCGACAGTATCGAACACTGAAGCTTTCTTT. The chain recombines TRBV11-1 with TRBJ1-1; possibly TRBD1 for D (5 bases). The CDR3 contains 14 residues. V shed 5 bases and J shed 1 base, with 11 bases lying between them. Germline CDR1 is SGHAT and CDR2 is FQDESV (reference sequence).

This clonotype was counted ten times or more. The chain couples TRBV11-2 to TRBJ1-5, with D maybe TRBD1 (5 bases). V shed 5 bases and J shed 3 bases, with 14 bases lying between them. Looked up from germline, CDR1 is SGHAT and CDR2 is FQNNGV. The CDR3 is made up of 15 amino acids. Written as DNA, the CDR3 is TGTGCCAGCAGCACATTTGGGGGGGACAATCAGCCCCAGCATTTT. This encodes CASSTFGGDNQPQHF.

This clonotype was recorded many times. The chain carries TRBV28 and TRBJ1-5; possibly TRBD1 for D (6 bases). The CDR3 is 13 amino acids. Trimming took off 7 bases at V and 2 bases at J, with 9 bases between the two ends. CDR1 and CDR2 (germline): MDHEN, SYDVKM. The CDR3 coding sequence is TGTGCCAGCACCAAGGGGGGCAATCAGCCCCAGCATTTT. It translates to CASTKGGNQPQHF.

The chain links TRBV6-1 to TRBJ1-5, with D unclear. The germline V gene has CDR1 MNHNS and CDR2 SASEGT. The CDR3 loop spans 16 amino acids. V gave up 0 bases and J gave up 0 bases, with 9 bases separating them. The CDR3 spells CASSEARTYSNQPQHF. The CDR3 region has the DNA TGTGCCAGCAGTGAAGCGCGGACGTATAGCAATCAGCCCCAGCATTTT.

In its sample, this clonotype was seen many times. At one of its ends the junction is not consistent with the germline gene, which may arise from a read error. This sequence joins TRBV12-3 or TRBV12-4 and TRBJ1-4; no reliable D call. The CDR3 loop spans 14 amino acids. For the CDR3, the DNA is TGTGCCAGCAGCTTAGCGGGTACTAATGAAAAACTGTTTTTT. Protein sequence: CASSLAGTNEKLFF.

The CDR3 sequence: CASTTGREQYF. The CDR3 DNA sequence: TGTGCCAGCACGACAGGACGCGAGCAGTACTTC. The chain is built from TRBV6-5 and TRBJ2-7, with a weak D call TRBD1 (6 bases). The germline CDR1 and CDR2 sequences are MNHEY and SVGAGI. V lost 7 bases and J lost 6, with 10 bases in between. The CDR3 length is 11 residues.

This clonotype was seen repeatedly, ten times or more. The chain carries TRBV27 and TRBJ1-2, with D unresolved. This CDR3 has 13 amino acids. V was clipped by 3 bases and J by 6 bases, with 11 bases between them. Germline CDR1 reads MNHEY; CDR2 reads SMNVEV (reference sequence). Here the CDR3 DNA reads TGTGCCAGCAGTTTGCGGGGATACAATGGCTACACCTTC. The encoded protein is CASSLRGYNGYTF.

The gene calls are TRBV28 and TRBJ2-7; D not resolved. The CDR3 runs 15 residues. The germline CDR1 and CDR2 sequences are MDHEN and SYDVKM. Deletions cut 7 bases from V and 0 bases from J, with 16 bases between. The CDR3 region has the DNA TGTGCCAGCAATACCCGTCACCTAAGCTCCTACGAGCAGTACGTC. Protein product: CASNTRHLSSYEQYV.

The chain uses TRBV20-1 and TRBJ1-1; a possible D gene is TRBD1 (6 bases). Germline V gives CDR1 DFQATT, CDR2 SNEGSKA (reference sequence). The germline V and J ends were trimmed by 0 bases and 5 bases, with 13 bases remaining between them. The CDR3 is 14 residues long. In nucleotides, the CDR3 is TGCAGTGCTAGAGATTCGGAGGGGGGTACTGAAGCTTTCTTT. Its translation: CSARDSEGGTEAFF.

The J gene is TRBJ2-1, the V gene TRBV13; 14 bases agree with TRBD2. After removal of 5 bases from V and 8 bases from J, the junction contained 11 bases not matched to a gene. CDR1 is PRHDT, CDR2 FYEKMQ, per germline (reference sequence). CDR3 length equals 17 residues. The CDR3 DNA reads as TGTGCCAGCAGCCCCGGACTAGCGGGGGGTACAGGGCATGAGCAGTTCTTC. It is translated as CASSPGLAGGTGHEQFF.

The J gene is TRBJ1-2, the V gene TRBV5-1, with D perhaps TRBD1 (5 bases). Germline lookup yields CDR1 SGHRS and CDR2 YFSETQ. The CDR3 runs to 12 residues. The V end lost 4 bases, the J end lost 7 bases, and 11 bases lay between the germline ends. CDR3 DNA sequence: TGCGCCAGCAGCGAAGCAGGGCTTGGCTACACCTTC. It codes for CASSEAGLGYTF.

This clonotype showed up just a few times. The chain links TRBV12-3 or TRBV12-4 to TRBJ2-3; possible D gene TRBD2, 7 bases. The CDR3 has 14 residues. V shed 5 bases and J shed 5 bases, with 14 bases lying between them. In DNA, the CDR3 is TGTGCCAGCAGTGCCGCGGGGGCCGGAGATACGCAGTATTTT. Translated: CASSAAGAGDTQYF.

About this clonotype itself: At one of its ends the junction is not consistent with the germline gene, which may arise from a read error. The CDR3 loop is CVSSPTRTARETQYF. DNA of the CDR3: TGTGTCAGCAGTCCCACCCGGACAGCGAGAGAGACCCAGTACTTC. This chain joins TRBV12-3 or TRBV12-4 and TRBJ2-5; D may be TRBD1 (6 bases). This CDR3 has 15 amino acids.

A few counts support this clonotype. The chain links TRBV11-1 to TRBJ1-4; 8 bases are a match to TRBD1. V was pared by 5 bases and J by 8 bases, with 7 bases of the junction left unmatched. Germline lookup yields CDR1 SGHAT and CDR2 FQDESV (reference sequence). CDR3 length: 14 residues. The CDR3 region has the DNA TGTGCCAGCAGCCCTCGGACAGGGTTGGAAAAACTGTTTTTT. Translation: CASSPRTGLEKLFF.

The V gene is TRBV6-2 or TRBV6-3, the J gene TRBJ1-5; D is unclear. Germline V gives CDR1 MNHEY, CDR2 SVGEGT. The V and J ends lost 6 bases and 4 bases respectively, with 22 bases between them. The CDR3 length is 17 residues. CDR3: CASSLPNRPNWNQPQHF. The CDR3 DNA follows: TGTGCCAGCAGCCTTCCGAACAGACCAAATTGGAATCAGCCCCAGCATTTT.

The chain has TRBV9 and TRBJ1-4; D is uncertain. This CDR3 spans 15 amino acids. The germline V gene encodes CDR1 SGDLS and CDR2 YYNGEE. Trimming stripped 0 bases from V and 0 bases from J, with 6 bases between. Here the CDR3 reads CASSVDDATNEKLFF. Here the CDR3 DNA reads TGTGCCAGCAGCGTAGATGATGCAACTAATGAAAAACTGTTTTTT.

V is TRBV12-3 or TRBV12-4 and J is TRBJ1-4; D remains ambiguous. CDR3 length: 12 residues. Trimming cost V 3 bases and J 8 bases, with 7 bases left between them. CDR3 nucleotides: TGTGCCAGCAGTTTTCCGGCCGAAAAACTGTTTTTT. Its protein is CASSFPAEKLFF.

This clonotype was observed a few times. This chain joins TRBV7-4 and TRBJ1-2; TRBD1 agrees at 9 bases. The CDR3 loop spans 14 amino acids. CDR1 is SGHVT and CDR2 is SQSDAQ in the germline V gene. Unmatched junction bases numbered 4, after V lost 6 bases and J lost 2 bases. CDR3 coding DNA: TGTGCCAGCAGGGGGACAGGGCCGAACTATGGCTACACCTTC. This codes for CASRGTGPNYGYTF.

This clonotype was observed a handful of times. The chain carries TRBV6-2 or TRBV6-3 and TRBJ1-2, with TRBD1 matching 7 bases. Germline-derived CDR1 and CDR2 are MNHEY and SVGEGT. The CDR3 is made up of 18 amino acids. V was pared by 0 bases and J by 0 bases, with 10 bases of the junction left unmatched. CDR3 sequence reads: CASSYSRPGGPSNYGYTF. CDR3 bases: TGTGCCAGCAGTTACTCGAGACCAGGGGGTCCTTCTAACTATGGCTACACCTTC.